A single sample gave rise to the 15 T cell receptor beta chains below, sequenced in a study of blood T cell repertoires in COVID-19 (TCRdb year 2020). Libraries came from the immunoSEQ multiplex PCR assay. TCRdb re-hosts the immuneACCESS table, in-frame sequences only. Its copies lack some clones; in the studies checked, an unresolved V gene accounts for under half of them, and the cause for the rest is not known. This sample lists 150,000 to 200,000 clones; 81% were detected once. The top ten clones comprise roughly 12% of the sample. Sample: peripheral blood. These receptors all come from an elderly woman with COVID-19, enrolled during active disease.

This clone was counted between two and nine times. J is TRBJ2-5 and V is TRBV7-9; 8 positions agree with TRBD2. The CDR3 loop spans 16 amino acids. V lost 4 bases to trimming and J lost 4 bases; unmatched junction nucleotides: 11. In germline, CDR1 is SEHNR, CDR2 FQNEAQ (reference sequence). The CDR3 region has the DNA TGTGCCAGCAGCTCCCCGATGAGAGCGGGAGCAGAGACCCAGTACTTC. This sequence encodes CASSSPMRAGAETQYF. Variable domain in full (rest from reference TRBV7-9 and TRBJ2-5): DTGVSQNPRHKITKRGQNVTFRCDPISEHNRLYWYRQTLGQGPEFLTYFQNEAQLEKSRLLSDRFSAERPKGSFSTLEIQRTEQGDSAMYLCASSSPMRAGAETQYFGPGTRLLVL.

The chain links TRBV29-1 to TRBJ2-2; possible D gene TRBD2, 6 bases. Trimming removed 4 bases from V and 1 base from J, with 13 bases in between. The CDR3 sequence is 15 residues long. The V gene's germline CDR1 is SQVTM and CDR2 ANQGSEA. The CDR3 is CSVGGETVNTGELFF. CDR3 in DNA: TGCAGCGTTGGGGGGGAGACAGTGAACACCGGGGAGCTGTTTTTT.

V and J are TRBV6-1 and TRBJ2-1; TRBD2 matches at 10 bases. The V gene's germline CDR1 is MNHNS and CDR2 SASEGT. The CDR3 has 16 residues. V gave up 4 bases and J gave up 2 bases; unmatched junction bases: 5. CDR3 sequence: CASSAGLAVPYNEQFF. The CDR3 bases are TGTGCCAGCAGTGCAGGACTAGCGGTACCCTACAATGAGCAGTTCTTC.

This rearrangement joins TRBV30 to TRBJ2-2; D unclear. The CDR3 loop spans 12 amino acids. Between the trimmed V and J ends, which lost 0 bases and 7 bases, there was a span of 6 bases. The germline V gene has CDR1 GTSNPN and CDR2 SVGIG (reference sequence). CDR3 sequence: CAWSVFIGELFF. The CDR3 nucleotides are TGTGCCTGGAGTGTATTTATCGGGGAGCTGTTTTTT.

This sequence joins TRBV28 and TRBJ2-1; D gene unclear. V lost 5 bases and J 9 bases, leaving 14 bases between the germline ends. Germline V gene sequence: CDR1 MDHEN, CDR2 SYDVKM. This CDR3 comprises 13 residues. The DNA for the CDR3 is TGTGCCAGCAGTCCACCGAGAGTTGGTGAGCAGTTCTTC. Translation gives CASSPPRVGEQFF.

The rearrangement uses TRBV2 and TRBJ2-1; 9 bases match TRBD2. V was clipped by 4 bases and J by 3 bases; unmatched bases: 4. The CDR3 runs to 15 residues. Germline loops: CDR1 SNHLY, CDR2 FYNNEI. As DNA, the CDR3 is TGTGCCAGCAGTGTACTAGCGGGCCTCTACAATGAGCAGTTCTTC. This codes for CASSVLAGLYNEQFF.

The chain employs TRBV30 and TRBJ2-1; 11 positions agree with TRBD2. CDR1 GTSNPN and CDR2 SVGIG come from the germline V gene (reference sequence). The CDR3 totals 15 residues. V lost 1 base, J lost 4 bases, and 3 bases stayed unmatched. DNA for the CDR3: TGTGCCTGGAGTGAGCCTAGCGGGGGGTACAATGAGCAGTTCTTC. Encoded protein: CAWSEPSGGYNEQFF.

This clone was counted a few times. The rearrangement uses TRBV24-1 and TRBJ1-2; D uncertain. The V end was cut by 4 bases, the J end by 4 bases, with 12 bases between. Germline V gene lookup returns CDR1 KGHDR and CDR2 SFDVKD. CDR3 size: 14 residues. CDR3 DNA: TGTGCCACCAGTGAAGGGAGGGAAAGCTATGGCTACACCTTC. This sequence encodes CATSEGRESYGYTF.

The chain links TRBV6-5 to TRBJ1-1, with D unclear. V shed 0 bases and J shed 6 bases, with 11 bases lying between them. The CDR3 consists of 14 residues. Per germline, CDR1 MNHEY and CDR2 SVGAGI. The CDR3 reads CASSYSAGRPEAFF. The CDR3 DNA follows: TGTGCCAGCAGTTACTCGGCGGGGAGACCTGAAGCTTTCTTT.

This clone appeared once. This chain uses TRBV19 with TRBJ1-2, with D maybe TRBD1 (5 bases). The CDR3 is made up of 16 amino acids. V lost 0 bases and J 0 bases, leaving 11 bases between the germline ends. Looked up from germline, CDR1 is LNHDA and CDR2 is SQIVND (reference sequence). Written as DNA, the CDR3 is TGTGCCAGTAGTATAGATCTCCAGACAGCTAACTATGGCTACACCTTC. Residues: CASSIDLQTANYGYTF.

This chain links TRBV4-3 with TRBJ1-2; D call uncertain. This CDR3 has 15 residues. Trimming removed 0 bases from V and 4 bases from J, with 12 bases in between. Germline CDR1 reads LGHNA; CDR2 reads YSLEER. The CDR3 sequence: CASSQDPGNLYGYTF. In DNA, the CDR3 is TGCGCCAGCAGCCAAGATCCCGGGAACCTCTATGGCTACACCTTC.

The genes are TRBV15 and TRBJ2-1, with 7 bases that match TRBD1. V was pared by 0 bases and J by 4 bases, with 18 bases of the junction left unmatched. From germline, CDR1 is LNHNV and CDR2 YYDKDF (reference sequence). The CDR3 covers 20 residues. The CDR3 coding sequence is TGTGCCACCAGCAGAGATGAGATGGGGTTTGACAGGGAGAAATACAATGAGCAGTTCTTC. Protein sequence: CATSRDEMGFDREKYNEQFF.

A single count supports this clone. The chain recombines TRBV28 with TRBJ1-5, with 9 positions matching TRBD1. V lost 6 bases, J lost 5 bases, and 8 bases stayed unmatched. CDR3 length equals 15 residues. The germline gives CDR1 MDHEN, CDR2 SYDVKM. CDR3: CASSSGTGKDQPQHF. CDR3 nucleotides: TGTGCCAGCAGCTCCGGGACAGGGAAGGATCAGCCCCAGCATTTT.

The rearrangement joins TRBV24-1 to TRBJ2-2, with 7 bases aligning to TRBD1. Looked up from germline, CDR1 is KGHDR and CDR2 is SFDVKD. The CDR3 sequence is 14 residues long. V shed 0 bases, J shed 9 bases, and the junction held 3 bases outside the gene matches. CDR3 protein: CATSDLGQAWELFF. DNA of the CDR3: TGTGCCACCAGTGATTTGGGACAGGCCTGGGAGCTGTTTTTT.

The chain carries TRBV18 and TRBJ1-2, with a possible D match to TRBD1 (5 bases). In germline, CDR1 is KGHSH, CDR2 LQKENI. CDR3 size: 14 residues. Trimming took 2 bases from V and 1 from J, leaving 8 bases between them. In DNA, the CDR3 is TGTGCCAGCTCACCAACGACAGTTAACTATGGCTACACCTTC. Its protein is CASSPTTVNYGYTF.